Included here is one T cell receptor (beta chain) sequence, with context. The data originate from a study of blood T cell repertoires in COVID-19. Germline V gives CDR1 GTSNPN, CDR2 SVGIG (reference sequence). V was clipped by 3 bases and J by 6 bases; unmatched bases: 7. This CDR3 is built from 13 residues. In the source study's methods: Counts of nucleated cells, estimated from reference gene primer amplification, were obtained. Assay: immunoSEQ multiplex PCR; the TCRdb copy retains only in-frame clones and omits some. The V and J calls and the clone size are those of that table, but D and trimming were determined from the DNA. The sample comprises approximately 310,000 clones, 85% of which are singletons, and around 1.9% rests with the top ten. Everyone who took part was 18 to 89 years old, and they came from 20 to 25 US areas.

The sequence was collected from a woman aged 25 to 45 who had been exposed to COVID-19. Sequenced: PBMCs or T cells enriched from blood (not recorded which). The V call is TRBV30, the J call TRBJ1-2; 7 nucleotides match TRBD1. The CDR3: CAWRTGQSDGYTF. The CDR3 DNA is TGTGCCTGGAGAACGGGACAGTCCGATGGCTACACCTTC.